Following are 32 T cell receptor beta chains from one sample sequenced in a study of T-cell reconstitution after alpha-beta-depleted transplantation in children. A TCRbeta library incorporating unique molecular identifiers was prepared. One entry per CDR3 protein, called by TCRdb with MiXCR from the PCR reads. The repertoire includes some 500,000 distinct CDR3 sequences, roughly 33% of them detected once, and around 2.5% sits in the top ten. Specimen: PBMCs from the stem cell graft donor, collected from the stem cell graft. These receptors were taken from a human donor who donated a stem cell graft to a child with aplastic anemia.

This clonotype was observed a handful of times. V and J are TRBV20-1 and TRBJ2-7, with 11 positions matching TRBD2. Germline-derived CDR1 and CDR2 are DFQATT and SNEGSKA (reference sequence). This CDR3 spans 19 amino acids. V trimming: 1 base; J trimming: 0 bases; junction bases outside the gene matches: 14. The CDR3 loop is CSARAPLAGGTHYSYEQYF. DNA of the CDR3: TGCAGTGCTAGAGCCCCGCTAGCGGGAGGCACCCACTACTCCTACGAGCAGTACTTC.

V is TRBV5-1 and J is TRBJ1-5, with 7 bases aligning to TRBD1. The CDR3 covers 15 residues. CDR1 and CDR2 from the germline V gene are SGHRS and YFSETQ. V trimming: 4 bases; J trimming: 6 bases; junction bases outside the gene matches: 10. CDR3 bases: TGCGCCAGCAGCCCCGGAGACAGGGTTTTTCAGCCCCAGCATTTT. This gives the protein CASSPGDRVFQPQHF.

The chain links TRBV20-1 to TRBJ2-3, with D unclear. The CDR3 length is 13 residues. The V end was cut by 1 base, the J end by 5 bases, with 10 bases between. In germline, CDR1 is DFQATT, CDR2 SNEGSKA (reference sequence). CDR3 bases: TGCAGTGCTAGAGCGACGCAAGTAGATACGCAGTATTTT. Its protein is CSARATQVDTQYF.

This clonotype was detected once. This chain joins TRBV28 and TRBJ2-1; D gene ambiguous. Deletions cut 7 bases from V and 13 bases from J, with 17 bases between. Germline values: CDR1 MDHEN, CDR2 SYDVKM. The CDR3 extends over 12 amino acids. The CDR3 DNA follows: TGTGCCAGCAACCCATTCAGCGTGACCCAGTTCTTC. Protein sequence: CASNPFSVTQFF.

This clonotype showed up just a few times. The genes are TRBV7-2 and TRBJ2-5; D gene unclear. With 5 bases removed from V and 5 bases from J, the gap between germline ends came to 12 bases. From germline, CDR1 is SGHTA and CDR2 FQGNSA. This CDR3 has 13 amino acids. In nucleotides, the CDR3 is TGTGCCAGCAGCCACCAATATGGGGAGACCCAGTACTTC. It codes for CASSHQYGETQYF. The variable domain in full, with the rest retrieved from reference TRBV7-2 and TRBJ2-5, is GAGVSQSPSNKVTEKGKDVELRCDPISGHTALYWYRQSLGQGLEFLIYFQGNSAPDKSGLPSDRFSAERTGGSVSTLTIQRTQQEDSAVYLCASSHQYGETQYFGPGTRLLVL.

This clonotype has a count of ten or more. V is TRBV6-1 and J is TRBJ2-3; 11 positions agree with TRBD2. The germline gives CDR1 MNHNS, CDR2 SASEGT. The CDR3 totals 17 residues. The V and J ends lost 2 bases and 5 bases, in that order; junction bases with no gene match: 9. CDR3 sequence: CASSELLLAGGEDTQYF. The CDR3 DNA follows: TGTGCCAGCAGTGAACTTCTGTTAGCGGGAGGGGAAGATACGCAGTATTTT.

This clonotype was seen a handful of times. V and J are TRBV19 and TRBJ2-1; the D gene could be TRBD1 or TRBD2 (5 bases each). V was trimmed by 10 bases and J by 5 bases, leaving 18 bases between them. Germline V gene data show CDR1 as LNHDA and CDR2 as SQIVND (reference sequence). The length of the CDR3 is 14 residues. The CDR3 is CATGGSGTHNEQFF. As DNA, the CDR3 is TGTGCCACCGGCGGGTCAGGGACCCACAATGAGCAGTTCTTC.

The J gene is TRBJ1-2, the V gene TRBV5-5, with no clear D. The CDR3 loop spans 13 amino acids. Deletions cut 3 bases from V and 2 bases from J, with 8 bases between. CDR1 is SGHKS, CDR2 YYEKEE, per germline (reference sequence). The chain's CDR3 is CASSSPDNYGYTF. CDR3 DNA: TGTGCCAGCAGCTCACCGGACAACTATGGCTACACCTTC.

The chain couples TRBV12-3 or TRBV12-4 to TRBJ1-1; possible D gene TRBD1, 5 bases. Trimming removed 7 bases from V and 5 bases from J, with 14 bases in between. The length of the CDR3 is 13 residues. The DNA for the CDR3 is TGTGCCAGCATCGCTACTAGGGGAACTGAAGCTTTCTTT. Protein sequence: CASIATRGTEAFF.

This clonotype was counted only a few times. V usage is TRBV29-1 and J usage is TRBJ2-5, with 9 bases fitting TRBD2. Losses at the gene ends were 2 bases for V and 7 bases for J; bases not matched to a gene: 8. This CDR3 is built from 14 residues. CDR1 is SQVTM, CDR2 ANQGSEA, per germline. This CDR3 is CSVELAGQGRTQYF. Written as DNA, the CDR3 is TGCAGCGTTGAACTAGCGGGGCAGGGGCGGACCCAGTACTTC.

This clonotype appeared many times. The rearrangement links TRBV29-1 to TRBJ1-1; D is ambiguous. CDR3 size: 11 residues. CDR1 SQVTM and CDR2 ANQGSEA come from the germline V gene. V lost 5 bases and J 1 base, leaving 5 bases between the germline ends. The DNA of the CDR3 is TGCAGCGTTTCAGGGAACACTGAAGCTTTCTTT. This translates into CSVSGNTEAFF.

V is TRBV18 and J is TRBJ2-7; a possible D gene is TRBD2 (7 bases). V gave up 2 bases and J gave up 5 bases, with 10 bases separating them. CDR1 and CDR2 (germline): KGHSH, LQKENI. This CDR3 is built from 13 residues. The CDR3 spells CASSPMGGHEQYV. The CDR3 nucleotides are TGTGCCAGCTCACCAATGGGGGGGCACGAGCAGTACGTC.

V gene TRBV7-9 combines with J gene TRBJ1-2; TRBD1 agrees at 7 bases. After removal of 3 bases from V and 6 bases from J, the junction contained 16 bases not matched to a gene. Germline CDR1 SEHNR, CDR2 FQNEAQ (reference sequence). This CDR3 region has 17 residues. DNA for the CDR3: TGTGCCAGCAGCTTGAGTCTGACAGGGAAGAGTGGGAATGGCTACACCTTC. Translation gives CASSLSLTGKSGNGYTF.

This clonotype has more than one count but fewer than ten. V and J are TRBV5-1 and TRBJ1-1; TRBD1 aligns across 8 bases. V shed 2 bases, J shed 1 base, and the junction held 7 bases outside the gene matches. Per the germline V gene, CDR1 is SGHRS and CDR2 is YFSETQ. CDR3 length: 16 residues. Here the CDR3 reads CASSLRAGTGNTEAFF. CDR3 nucleotide sequence: TGCGCCAGCAGCTTAAGGGCCGGGACAGGGAACACTGAAGCTTTCTTT.

V usage is TRBV28 and J usage is TRBJ2-7; 15 bases fit TRBD2. Germline lookup yields CDR1 MDHEN and CDR2 SYDVKM. The ends lost 4 bases at V and 0 bases at J; junction bases unmatched: 16. This CDR3 has 21 amino acids. CDR3 in amino acids: CASSSLDFVGLAGGNSYEQYF. CDR3 coding DNA: TGTGCCAGCAGTTCGTTAGACTTTGTGGGACTAGCGGGAGGCAACTCCTACGAGCAGTACTTC.

In this sample, this clonotype turned up a few times. The chain links TRBV5-5 to TRBJ2-3; tentatively, D is TRBD2 (5 bases). Between the trimmed V and J ends, which lost 4 bases and 4 bases, there was a span of 16 bases. The CDR3 totals 15 residues. The germline V gene has CDR1 SGHKS and CDR2 YYEKEE (reference sequence). CDR3: CASSPRGFISDTQYF. The CDR3 nucleotides are TGTGCCAGCAGCCCTCGAGGGTTTATTTCAGATACGCAGTATTTT.

The chain joins TRBV7-2 to TRBJ1-4; D ambiguous. V was trimmed by 2 bases and J by 4 bases, leaving 11 bases between them. CDR3 length equals 15 residues. CDR1 and CDR2 from the germline V gene are SGHTA and FQGNSA. DNA of the CDR3: TGTGCCAGCAGCTTAATCTACCAGGATAATGAAAAACTGTTTTTT. This translates into CASSLIYQDNEKLFF.

This chain links TRBV7-2 with TRBJ2-4, with D perhaps matching TRBD1 (6 bases). This CDR3 comprises 14 residues. Looked up from germline, CDR1 is SGHTA and CDR2 is FQGNSA. Deletions cut 1 base from V and 5 bases from J, with 9 bases between. CDR3 residues: CASSLGRGQNIQYF. The CDR3 region has the DNA TGTGCCAGCAGCTTAGGCAGGGGCCAAAACATTCAGTACTTC.

This rearrangement joins TRBV5-4 to TRBJ2-7; D may be TRBD2 (6 bases). V lost 4 bases to trimming and J lost 3 bases, with 8 bases between them. This CDR3 comprises 12 residues. In germline, CDR1 is SGHNT, CDR2 YYREEE (reference sequence). CDR3 sequence (DNA): TGTGCCAGCAGCCGGGAGAACTACGAGCAGTACGTC. This sequence encodes CASSRENYEQYV.

The chain carries TRBV29-1 and TRBJ2-7, with 9 bases lining up with TRBD2. This CDR3 is 12 amino acids long. V was pared by 7 bases and J by 2 bases, with 3 bases of the junction left unmatched. The germline V gene encodes CDR1 SQVTM and CDR2 ANQGSEA. The CDR3 loop is CSAAGGAYEQYF. CDR3 in DNA: TGCAGCGCCGCGGGGGGGGCCTACGAGCAGTACTTC.

This clonotype was counted ten times or more. The chain employs TRBV6-5 and TRBJ1-5; perhaps TRBD1 as D (6 bases). The V and J ends lost 0 bases and 4 bases respectively, with 7 bases between them. Germline lookup yields CDR1 MNHEY and CDR2 SVGAGI. The CDR3 sequence is 14 residues long. This CDR3 is CASSYSRGNQPQHF. The DNA for the CDR3 is TGTGCCAGCAGTTACTCGAGGGGGAATCAGCCCCAGCATTTT.

This clonotype came up a few times. J is TRBJ2-2 and V is TRBV12-3 or TRBV12-4; D perhaps matches TRBD2 (6 bases). The CDR3 covers 14 residues. With 3 bases removed from V and 6 bases from J, the gap between germline ends came to 11 bases. The DNA of the CDR3 is TGTGCCAGCAGTTTGGCCGGGAGTGCCGGGGAGCTGTTTTTT. As protein: CASSLAGSAGELFF.

The chain has TRBV12-3 or TRBV12-4 and TRBJ1-4, with 7 bases fitting TRBD1. The CDR3 is 14 residues long. Germline trimming cut 10 bases from V and 9 bases from J; bases unmatched to any gene: 14. CDR3: CATRGGRLHQKLFF. In DNA form, the CDR3 reads TGTGCCACCAGGGGGGGCCGACTCCACCAAAAACTGTTTTTT.

The chain is built from TRBV4-1 and TRBJ2-1; TRBD2 matches 10 bases. This CDR3 spans 14 amino acids. Trimming took 11 bases from V and 12 from J; bases not matched to a gene: 16. Germline V lookup: CDR1 MGHRA, CDR2 YSYEKL. The CDR3 DNA is TGCGCCTCCGGGGGCCTAGCGGGAGAGCCTGGGCAGTTCTTC. Its translation is CASGGLAGEPGQFF.

Ten or more counts support this clonotype. V is TRBV29-1 and J is TRBJ2-3; TRBD1 might be the D (5 bases). Germline assignment: CDR1 SQVTM and CDR2 ANQGSEA. This CDR3 is 14 amino acids long. Trimming pared 3 bases from V and 0 bases from J, leaving 10 bases between. CDR3 DNA: TGCAGCGTTGAGCCGGACACCAGCACAGATACGCAGTATTTT. Translating gives CSVEPDTSTDTQYF.

The genes are TRBV30 and TRBJ2-7; 8 nucleotides align to TRBD1. Germline V gene data show CDR1 as GTSNPN and CDR2 as SVGIG (reference sequence). J gave up 6 bases and V 5 bases, and 12 bases lay outside the gene matches. The CDR3 has 14 residues. The chain's CDR3 is CAWRDFGQGGEQYV. Written as DNA, the CDR3 is TGTGCCTGGCGAGATTTCGGACAGGGAGGCGAGCAGTACGTC.

This clonotype was found a few times. The V call is TRBV27, the J call TRBJ2-7; 7 bases match TRBD1. CDR3 length equals 13 residues. Per the germline V gene, CDR1 is MNHEY and CDR2 is SMNVEV (reference sequence). Trimming cost V 3 bases and J 6 bases; bases outside gene matches: 5. CDR3 residues: CASSFQGVSEQYF. In nucleotides, the CDR3 is TGTGCCAGCAGTTTTCAGGGGGTGAGCGAGCAGTACTTC.

This chain connects TRBV27 to TRBJ1-3; possible D gene TRBD1, 5 bases. The germline V and J ends were trimmed by 6 bases and 5 bases, with 17 bases remaining between them. The CDR3 has 15 residues. Germline assignment: CDR1 MNHEY and CDR2 SMNVEV (reference sequence). The CDR3 nucleotides are TGTGCCAGCAGCCTAGCCGGACAATGGAGAAACACCATATATTTT. Amino acids: CASSLAGQWRNTIYF.

This chain connects TRBV10-3 to TRBJ2-5; D uncertain. The CDR3 sequence is 13 residues long. The V gene's germline CDR1 is ENHRY and CDR2 SYGVKD. The V end lost 3 bases, the J end lost 2 bases, and 7 bases lay between the germline ends. The DNA for the CDR3 is TGTGCCATCAGTGATTGGGTTCAAGAGACCCAGTACTTC. Its protein is CAISDWVQETQYF.

This clonotype showed up just a few times. In DNA, the CDR3 is TGTGCCAGCAGTTTATCAAGGGAGAGAAATCAGCCCCAGCATTTT. This translates into CASSLSRERNQPQHF. V is TRBV12-3 or TRBV12-4 and J is TRBJ1-5, with D unresolved. The CDR3 is 15 amino acids. Trimming shortened V by 2 bases and J by 4 bases, and 12 bases separated the two germline ends.

The V gene is TRBV30, the J gene TRBJ1-6; D ambiguous. CDR3 length equals 17 residues. CDR1 and CDR2 from the germline V gene are GTSNPN and SVGIG (reference sequence). Trimming removed 0 bases at V and 0 bases at J, with 12 bases between. As DNA, the CDR3 is TGTGCCTGGAGTGTACCCACCCGGAGCTCCTATAATTCACCCCTCCACTTT. It specifies CAWSVPTRSSYNSPLHF.

The V gene is TRBV20-1, the J gene TRBJ2-1; 8 positions match TRBD2. Looked up from germline, CDR1 is DFQATT and CDR2 is SNEGSKA (reference sequence). The CDR3 is 16 residues long. The V gene end was trimmed by 5 bases and the J gene end by 5 bases; junction bases not matched to a gene: 14. CDR3 sequence: CSAQTHSGKIDNEQFF. The CDR3 DNA is TGCAGTGCTCAGACCCATAGCGGGAAGATCGACAATGAGCAGTTCTTC.